This TCR beta chain was sequenced for a study of cytomegalovirus exposure and HLA in healthy donors. Amplification used 60 Vbeta primers and 13 Jbeta primers. Clones were read by immunoSEQ multiplex PCR, and TCRdb kept only the in-frame ones, dropping some. This sample has roughly 60,000 clones, with 70% found just once. The V and J ends lost 4 bases and 0 bases, in that order; junction bases with no gene match: 13. The CDR3 is 20 amino acids. CDR1 is MGHRA, CDR2 YSYEKL, per germline. Sequenced: PBMCs. The gene calls are TRBV4-1 and TRBJ2-3; 13 bases map to TRBD2. This TCR came from a woman aged 55-69 years in good health and CMV-seropositive. The CDR3 protein is CASSPALWTSGGISTDTQYF. As DNA, the CDR3 is TGCGCCAGCAGCCCAGCCCTATGGACTAGCGGGGGAATTAGCACAGATACGCAGTATTTT.